Here is one T cell receptor beta chain with its context. Its antigen is currently unknown. These data belong to a study of T cell responses to AZD1222 COVID-19 vaccine. Study results and caveats: Sampling that yielded the repertoires occurred only after the peak T cell response. Reportedly, nearly half of unique spike TCRs recognized epitopes outside B.1.351/B.1.1.7 mutations. Recipients of two AZD1222 doses showed rising Spike-specific TCR breadth and depth.

Assay used: immunoSEQ multiplex PCR; TCRdb lists only in-frame clones, some missing. The data contain 150,000 to 200,000 clones, around 92% of them seen just once; the ten biggest clones take up more than 1%. V gave up 6 bases and J gave up 8 bases, with 19 bases separating them. The CDR3 covers 15 residues. Germline V gene sequence: CDR1 SNHLY, CDR2 FYNNEI. This TCR derives from an adult who received the AZD1222 COVID-19 vaccine. The chain combines TRBV2 with TRBJ1-4; D is ambiguous. Specimen: peripheral blood, collected 28 days after the second AZD1222 dose. The CDR3 DNA sequence: TGTGCCAGCAGGGGTCTCGTGGAGCCCAGCGAAAAACTGTTTTTT. It codes for CASRGLVEPSEKLFF.